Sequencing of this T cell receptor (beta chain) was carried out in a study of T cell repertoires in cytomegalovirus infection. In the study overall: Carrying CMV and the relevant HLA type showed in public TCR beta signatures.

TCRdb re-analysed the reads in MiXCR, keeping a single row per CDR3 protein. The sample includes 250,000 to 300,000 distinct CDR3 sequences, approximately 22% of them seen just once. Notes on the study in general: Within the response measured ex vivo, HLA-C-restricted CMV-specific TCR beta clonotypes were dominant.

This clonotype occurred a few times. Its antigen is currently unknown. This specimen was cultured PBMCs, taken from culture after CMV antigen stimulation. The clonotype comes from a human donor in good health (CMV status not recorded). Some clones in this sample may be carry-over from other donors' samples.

Written as DNA, the CDR3 is TGTGCCAGCTCACCAAGTGACAGGAATTCACCCCTCCACTTT. This sequence encodes CASSPSDRNSPLHF. The rearrangement links TRBV18 to TRBJ1-6; perhaps TRBD1 as D (6 bases). The CDR3 has 14 residues. CDR1 KGHSH and CDR2 LQKENI come from the germline V gene. The V and J ends lost 2 bases and 7 bases respectively, with 9 bases between them.